This entry lists 25 T cell receptor beta chains sequenced from one sample in a study of shared clonotypes between healthy human individuals. TCRdb's copy holds only in-frame clones and misses some; the assay was immunoSEQ multiplex PCR. The repertoire holds about 2.4 million clones, with under 95% as singletons. Source material: naive CD4+ T cells from PBMCs. The subset: CD45RA+ positively selected. These receptors all stem from a man younger than 35 in good health. Some clones in this sample may be carry-over from other donors' samples.

The chain employs TRBV4-1 and TRBJ1-5; 7 bases match TRBD1. Germline V gene data show CDR1 as MGHRA and CDR2 as YSYEKL. The CDR3 has 17 residues. Trimming removed 2 bases from V and 5 bases from J; junction bases left unmatched: 12. CDR3 protein: CASSQNPRDRGHQPQHF. The CDR3, as DNA: TGCGCCAGCAGCCAAAATCCCCGGGACAGAGGTCATCAGCCCCAGCATTTT.

The chain joins TRBV7-7 to TRBJ2-7, with 9 nucleotides matching TRBD2. CDR3 length: 16 residues. V shed 1 base, J shed 6 bases, and the junction held 10 bases outside the gene matches. Germline CDR1 and CDR2: SSHAT and FNYEAQ (reference sequence). The CDR3 region has the DNA TGTGCCAGCAGCTTAGTTGCGGGAGGGCCCACGGGCGAGCAGTACTTC. Translating it yields CASSLVAGGPTGEQYF.

The chain carries TRBV5-1 and TRBJ2-2; either TRBD1 or TRBD2 may supply D (5 bases each). This CDR3 region has 14 residues. Trimming removed 0 bases from V and 4 bases from J, with 7 bases in between. Germline V gives CDR1 SGHRS, CDR2 YFSETQ. The CDR3 reads CASSLAGTTGELFF. The CDR3 bases are TGCGCCAGCAGCTTGGCAGGGACCACCGGGGAGCTGTTTTTT. The entire variable domain, with the rest obtained from reference TRBV5-1 and TRBJ2-2, is as follows: KAGVTQTPRYLIKTRGQQVTLSCSPISGHRSVSWYQQTPGQGLQFLFEYFSETQRNKGNFPGRFSGRQFSNSRSEMNVSTLELGDSALYLCASSLAGTTGELFFGEGSRLTVL.

This clone was detected ten times or more. The chain links TRBV19 to TRBJ2-2; 7 bases align to TRBD2. Germline V gives CDR1 LNHDA, CDR2 SQIVND (reference sequence). V was clipped by 11 bases and J by 0 bases; unmatched bases: 6. This CDR3 spans 14 amino acids. For the CDR3, the DNA is TGTGCCTCTCGGGACTATGCGAACACCGGGGAGCTGTTTTTT. This gives the protein CASRDYANTGELFF.

The gene calls are TRBV7-9 and TRBJ2-4; 8 bases fit TRBD1. V was clipped by 1 base and J by 3 bases; unmatched bases: 5. The CDR3 is 16 residues long. Germline V gene sequence: CDR1 SEHNR, CDR2 FQNEAQ (reference sequence). As DNA, the CDR3 is TGTGCCAGCAGCTTAGGACAGGGGAACGACAAAAACATTCAGTACTTC. It codes for CASSLGQGNDKNIQYF.

The chain couples TRBV19 to TRBJ1-5, with D uncertain. CDR1 LNHDA and CDR2 SQIVND come from the germline V gene (reference sequence). This CDR3 has 18 residues. Trimming stripped 2 bases from V and 2 bases from J, with 19 bases between. The CDR3 reads CASSIRPRGIGGNQPQHF. In DNA, the CDR3 is TGTGCCAGTAGTATAAGGCCCCGTGGTATCGGGGGCAATCAGCCCCAGCATTTT.

V and J are TRBV5-6 and TRBJ1-1, with D uncertain. The germline V and J ends were trimmed by 2 bases and 5 bases, with 7 bases remaining between them. Germline CDR1 reads SGHDT; CDR2 reads YYEEEE. This CDR3 contains 12 residues. As DNA, the CDR3 is TGTGCCAGCAGCTTAAGCCGGACTGAAGCTTTCTTT. Translated, it gives CASSLSRTEAFF.

This clone was counted once. This sequence joins TRBV5-6 and TRBJ1-4; no reliable D call. The germline CDR1 and CDR2 sequences are SGHDT and YYEEEE. The germline V and J ends were trimmed by 1 base and 0 bases, with 7 bases remaining between them. The CDR3 totals 15 residues. CDR3 protein: CASSLWGATNEKLFF. The CDR3 DNA reads as TGTGCCAGCAGCTTGTGGGGAGCAACTAATGAAAAACTGTTTTTT.

This clone was seen more than once but under ten times. The chain links TRBV5-1 to TRBJ1-4, with a tentative D call TRBD1 (6 bases). The CDR3 runs 14 residues. The V gene lost 3 bases and the J gene lost 8 bases, with 14 bases spanning the gap. Looked up from germline, CDR1 is SGHRS and CDR2 is YFSETQ. CDR3 in DNA: TGCGCCAGCAGCTCGGGACAATTTTACGAAAAACTGTTTTTT. It specifies CASSSGQFYEKLFF.

CDR3 loop: CASSQGVRTEAFF. As DNA, the CDR3 is TGTGCCAGCAGCCAAGGGGTTCGCACTGAAGCTTTCTTT. This chain links TRBV7-3 with TRBJ1-1, with D maybe TRBD1 (5 bases). Germline V gene sequence: CDR1 SGHTA, CDR2 FQGTGA. CDR3 size: 13 residues. Trimming left V 5 bases short and J 4 bases short, with 11 bases between. Complete variable domain (other parts from reference TRBV7-3 and TRBJ1-1): GAGVSQTPSNKVTEKGKYVELRCDPISGHTALYWYRQSLGQGPEFLIYFQGTGAADDSGLPNDRFFAVRPEGSVSTLKIQRTERGDSAVYLCASSQGVRTEAFFGQGTRLTVV.

The chain employs TRBV28 and TRBJ1-5, with 7 bases aligning to TRBD1. Germline trimming cut 6 bases from V and 11 bases from J; bases unmatched to any gene: 7. CDR3 length: 12 residues. The germline gives CDR1 MDHEN, CDR2 SYDVKM. In nucleotides, the CDR3 is TGTGCCAGCAGGTCAGGGGGGGCAGCCCAGCATTTT. Its translation is CASRSGGAAQHF.

The CDR3 protein is CASSSRTGRADQPQHF. CDR3 bases: TGTGCCAGCTCATCCCGGACAGGGCGTGCGGATCAGCCCCAGCATTTT. The V call is TRBV18, the J call TRBJ1-5; TRBD1 matches at 8 bases. There are 16 residues in the CDR3. V lost 5 bases, J lost 5 bases, and 11 bases stayed unmatched. The germline V gene has CDR1 KGHSH and CDR2 LQKENI.

The chain joins TRBV5-4 to TRBJ2-1, with 8 bases lining up with TRBD2. V lost 4 bases to trimming and J lost 6 bases; unmatched junction nucleotides: 15. Germline V lookup: CDR1 SGHNT, CDR2 YYREEE (reference sequence). The CDR3 loop spans 17 amino acids. CDR3 sequence: CASSPARPGGGTNEQFF. DNA for the CDR3: TGTGCCAGCAGCCCCGCTAGGCCGGGAGGGGGTACCAATGAGCAGTTCTTC.

This chain links TRBV28 with TRBJ2-2; D gene ambiguous. The CDR3 has 14 amino acids. Looked up from germline, CDR1 is MDHEN and CDR2 is SYDVKM. V dropped 7 bases and J dropped 7 bases, with 16 bases sitting between them. The DNA of the CDR3 is TGTGCCAGCACCCCCCAATGGCGAAGCGGGGAGCTGTTTTTT. This translates into CASTPQWRSGELFF.

This clone came up once. The chain employs TRBV9 and TRBJ1-4, with a possible D match to TRBD1 (6 bases). The CDR3 has 14 amino acids. Trimming removed 3 bases from V and 4 bases from J, with 10 bases in between. From germline, CDR1 is SGDLS and CDR2 YYNGEE. The CDR3 DNA follows: TGTGCCAGCAGCGCCCGACAGGATAATGAAAAACTGTTTTTT. Amino acid sequence: CASSARQDNEKLFF. Together with reference TRBV9 and TRBJ1-4, the CDR3 gives the full variable domain: DSGVTQTPKHLITATGQRVTLRCSPRSGDLSVYWYQQSLDQGLQFLIQYYNGEERAKGNILERFSAQQFPDLHSELNLSSLELGDSALYFCASSARQDNEKLFFGSGTQLSVL.

The sample holds one count of this clone. The sample holds other DNA sequences that translate to the same CDR3. V and J are TRBV5-1 and TRBJ1-4; D perhaps matches TRBD1 (6 bases). V was pared by 4 bases and J by 4 bases, with 8 bases between. This CDR3 comprises 13 residues. CDR1 and CDR2 (germline): SGHRS, YFSETQ. This chain's CDR3 is CASSPQGNEKLFF. The CDR3 DNA reads as TGCGCCAGCAGCCCACAGGGTAATGAAAAACTGTTTTTT.

The chain carries TRBV4-3 and TRBJ2-2, with D perhaps matching TRBD2 (5 bases). Trimming stripped 0 bases from V and 6 bases from J, with 17 bases between. Germline loops: CDR1 LGHNA, CDR2 YSLEER. The CDR3 spans 17 residues. The CDR3 region is CASSQDPTGNNAGELFF. CDR3 bases: TGCGCCAGCAGCCAAGACCCAACCGGGAATAACGCCGGGGAGCTGTTTTTT.

This chain joins TRBV4-1 and TRBJ2-7, with D perhaps matching TRBD1 or TRBD2 (5 bases each). This CDR3 is built from 13 residues. The germline gives CDR1 MGHRA, CDR2 YSYEKL. Trimming removed 0 bases at V and 5 bases at J, with 8 bases between. The CDR3, as DNA: TGCGCCAGCAGCCAAGATATGGGGGACGAGCAGTACTTC. Translation: CASSQDMGDEQYF.

Here the CDR3 DNA reads TGCGCCAGCAGCCCTAGGGGGGACCCAGGTCCAGATACGCAGTATTTT. Protein: CASSPRGDPGPDTQYF. The J gene is TRBJ2-3, the V gene TRBV4-1; D may be TRBD1 or TRBD2 (6 bases each). This CDR3 has 16 amino acids. Trimming took 4 bases from V and 4 from J, leaving 18 bases between them. Germline V gives CDR1 MGHRA, CDR2 YSYEKL.

The chain uses TRBV11-1 and TRBJ2-7; D remains unclear. Germline CDR1 and CDR2: SGHAT and FQDESV (reference sequence). V lost 3 bases and J 1 base, leaving 16 bases between the germline ends. The CDR3 runs to 16 residues. Here the CDR3 reads CASSLGTDFLSYEQYF. The CDR3 nucleotides are TGTGCCAGCAGCTTGGGAACAGACTTCTTATCCTACGAGCAGTACTTC.

This chain uses TRBV4-1 with TRBJ2-7; 7 nucleotides match TRBD2. Germline V CDR1 and CDR2: MGHRA, YSYEKL. Trimming removed 4 bases from V and 2 bases from J; junction bases left unmatched: 11. CDR3 length: 16 residues. The CDR3 nucleotides read TGCGCCAGCAGCCCCCGTTGGCGGGAGCGTACCTACGAGCAGTACTTC. This gives the protein CASSPRWRERTYEQYF.

The chain carries TRBV5-1 and TRBJ1-1; D is possibly TRBD1 (6 bases). CDR1 and CDR2 (germline): SGHRS, YFSETQ. The CDR3 is 15 amino acids. The V end was cut by 0 bases, the J end by 7 bases, with 16 bases between. CDR3 coding DNA: TGCGCCAGCAGCTTGGGTGGAGGGGGACGAGGTGAAGCTTTCTTT. Amino acid sequence: CASSLGGGGRGEAFF.

As concerns this clone: One end of the junction does not line up with germline, which may come from a read error. CDR3 residues: CAIGEIGTSDEQFF. The CDR3, as DNA: TGTGCCATCGGTGAGATCGGGACTAGCGATGAGCAGTTCTTC. The J gene is TRBJ2-1, the V gene TRBV10-3; 10 bases line up with TRBD2. The CDR3 totals 14 residues. CDR1 is ENHRY, CDR2 SYGVKD, per germline.

The V gene is TRBV19, the J gene TRBJ1-1; D is perhaps TRBD1 (5 bases). The CDR3 totals 15 residues. V lost 6 bases, J lost 4 bases, and 18 bases lay in between. The V gene's germline CDR1 is LNHDA and CDR2 SQIVND (reference sequence). The CDR3 DNA follows: TGTGCCAGTAGACCCCCCCAGGGTTTGGGCACTGAAGCTTTCTTT. It translates to CASRPPQGLGTEAFF.

The chain links TRBV5-4 to TRBJ2-3, with 12 bases that match TRBD2. In germline, CDR1 is SGHNT, CDR2 YYREEE (reference sequence). The V gene end was trimmed by 0 bases and the J gene end by 6 bases; junction bases not matched to a gene: 5. The CDR3 runs 16 residues. The CDR3 nucleotides are TGTGCCAGCAGCTTGGTACTAGCGGGAGGATCCGATACGCAGTATTTT. Protein product: CASSLVLAGGSDTQYF.